Following are 8 T cell receptor beta chains from one sample sequenced in a study of control samples from healthy donors and cancer patients. Sequencing was performed with immunoSEQ multiplex PCR; in TCRdb, only in-frame clones are kept and a portion is missing. This table has about 130,000 clones, approximately 92% appearing once. The specimen sequenced was blood. These receptors were taken from a woman aged 45-65 years in good health.

The genes are TRBV14 and TRBJ1-6, with D possibly TRBD1 on 6 matching bases. The CDR3 consists of 15 residues. V dropped 5 bases and J dropped 7 bases, with 15 bases sitting between them. Germline CDR1 reads SGHDN; CDR2 reads FVKESK. CDR3 sequence reads: CASSLQGLGNSPLHF. CDR3 DNA sequence: TGTGCCAGCAGCTTACAGGGATTGGGGAATTCACCCCTCCACTTT.

V is TRBV5-6 and J is TRBJ1-2; TRBD1 aligns across 7 bases. The CDR3 length is 14 residues. Germline V CDR1 and CDR2: SGHDT, YYEEEE. V lost 6 bases to trimming and J lost 3 bases; unmatched junction nucleotides: 8. DNA for the CDR3: TGTGCCAGCACCTACACCGACAGGGACTATGGCTACACCTTC. It codes for CASTYTDRDYGYTF.

The chain joins TRBV25-1 to TRBJ1-2; the D is unclear. V dropped 3 bases and J dropped 4 bases, with 12 bases sitting between them. Germline V gene lookup returns CDR1 MGHDK and CDR2 SYGVNS. The CDR3 contains 14 residues. The CDR3 bases are TGTGCCAGCAGTGATACCGGGTTGGCCTATGGCTACACCTTC. Translated: CASSDTGLAYGYTF.

The rearrangement joins TRBV24-1 to TRBJ1-1; maybe TRBD1 (6 bases). Trimming removed 3 bases from V and 4 bases from J, with 14 bases in between. Germline CDR1 KGHDR, CDR2 SFDVKD. The CDR3 has 15 residues. CDR3 sequence (DNA): TGTGCCACCAGTGATCCGCAGGGGTCGGGCACTGAAGCTTTCTTT. Its translation: CATSDPQGSGTEAFF.

The J gene is TRBJ2-1, the V gene TRBV13; D is uncertain. The germline V gene encodes CDR1 PRHDT and CDR2 FYEKMQ (reference sequence). This CDR3 spans 13 amino acids. The germline V and J ends were trimmed by 5 bases and 7 bases, with 12 bases remaining between them. In nucleotides, the CDR3 is TGTGCCAGCAGCATTGACTTGAGGAATGAGCAGTTCTTC. Translating gives CASSIDLRNEQFF.

The rearrangement joins TRBV19 to TRBJ1-2, with 10 bases fitting TRBD1. Germline CDR1 and CDR2: LNHDA and SQIVND (reference sequence). The V gene end was trimmed by 3 bases and the J gene end by 7 bases; junction bases not matched to a gene: 8. The CDR3 runs to 15 residues. In nucleotides, the CDR3 is TGTGCCAGTAGTATGGACCCGACAGGGGGCCTTGGCTACACCTTC. Translating gives CASSMDPTGGLGYTF.

The chain recombines TRBV5-1 with TRBJ2-5; 9 bases are a match to TRBD2. This CDR3 has 17 amino acids. CDR1 is SGHRS, CDR2 YFSETQ, per germline. V shed 0 bases, J shed 3 bases, and the junction held 9 bases outside the gene matches. The CDR3 loop reads CASSLGLRREGKETQYF. The DNA for the CDR3 is TGCGCCAGCAGCTTGGGGTTGAGGCGGGAGGGAAAAGAGACCCAGTACTTC.

The V and J genes are TRBV6-5 and TRBJ2-7; D is perhaps TRBD2 (5 bases). The CDR3 consists of 12 residues. Germline assignment: CDR1 MNHEY and CDR2 SVGAGI. V was cut by 6 bases and J by 5 bases, with 11 bases left in between. CDR3 nucleotide sequence: TGTGCCAGCAGAGCCCCCGGGGACGAGCAGTACTTC. Residues: CASRAPGDEQYF.